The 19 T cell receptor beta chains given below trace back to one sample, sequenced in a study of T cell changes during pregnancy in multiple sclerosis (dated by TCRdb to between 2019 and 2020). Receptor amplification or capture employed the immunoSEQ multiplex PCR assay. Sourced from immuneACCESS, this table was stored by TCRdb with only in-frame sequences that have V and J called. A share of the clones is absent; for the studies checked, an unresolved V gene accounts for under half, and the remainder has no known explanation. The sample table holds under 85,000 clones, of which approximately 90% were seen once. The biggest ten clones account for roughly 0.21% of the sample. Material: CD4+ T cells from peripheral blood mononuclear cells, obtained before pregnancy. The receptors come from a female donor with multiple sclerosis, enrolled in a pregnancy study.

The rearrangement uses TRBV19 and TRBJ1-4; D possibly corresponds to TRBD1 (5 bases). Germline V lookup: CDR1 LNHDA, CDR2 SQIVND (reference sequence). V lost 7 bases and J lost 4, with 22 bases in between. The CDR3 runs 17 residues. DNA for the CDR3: TGTGCCAGTACGGGAGACAGTGACCCTTCCCTTAATGAAAAACTGTTTTTT. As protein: CASTGDSDPSLNEKLFF. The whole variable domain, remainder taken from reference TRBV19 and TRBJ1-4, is DGGITQSPKYLFRKEGQNVTLSCEQNLNHDAMYWYRQDPGQGLRLIYYSQIVNDFQKGDIAEGYSVSREKKESFPLTVTSAQKNPTAFYLCASTGDSDPSLNEKLFFGSGTQLSVL.

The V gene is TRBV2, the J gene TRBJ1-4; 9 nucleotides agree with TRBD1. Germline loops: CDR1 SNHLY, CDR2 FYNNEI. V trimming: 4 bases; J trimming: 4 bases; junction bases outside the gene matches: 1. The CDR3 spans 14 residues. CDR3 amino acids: CASSVTGGNEKLFF. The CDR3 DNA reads TGTGCCAGCAGTGTGACAGGGGGTAATGAAAAACTGTTTTTT.

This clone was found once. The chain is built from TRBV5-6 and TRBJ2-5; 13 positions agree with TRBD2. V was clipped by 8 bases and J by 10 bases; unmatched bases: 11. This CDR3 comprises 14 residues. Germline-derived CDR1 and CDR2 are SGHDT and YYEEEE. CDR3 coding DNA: TGTGCCAGTGGGACTAGCGGGAAAGGGGTGGGCCAGTACTTC. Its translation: CASGTSGKGVGQYF.

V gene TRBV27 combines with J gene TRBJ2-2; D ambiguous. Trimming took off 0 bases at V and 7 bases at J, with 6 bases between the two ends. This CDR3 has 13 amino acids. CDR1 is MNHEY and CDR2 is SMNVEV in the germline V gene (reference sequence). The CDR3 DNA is TGTGCCAGCAGTTTATCCCCAGGCGGGGAGCTGTTTTTT. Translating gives CASSLSPGGELFF.

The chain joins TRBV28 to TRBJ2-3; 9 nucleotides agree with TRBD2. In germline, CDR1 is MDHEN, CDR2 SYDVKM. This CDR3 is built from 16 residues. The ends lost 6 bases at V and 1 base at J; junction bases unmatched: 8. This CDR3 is CASSPLAGAGTDTQYF. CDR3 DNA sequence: TGTGCCAGCAGCCCGTTAGCGGGAGCGGGCACAGATACGCAGTATTTT.

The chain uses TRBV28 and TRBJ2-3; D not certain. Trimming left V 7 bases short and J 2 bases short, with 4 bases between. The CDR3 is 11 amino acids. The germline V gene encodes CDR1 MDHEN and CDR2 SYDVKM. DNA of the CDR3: TGTGCCAGCACACTCACAGATACGCAGTATTTT. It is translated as CASTLTDTQYF.

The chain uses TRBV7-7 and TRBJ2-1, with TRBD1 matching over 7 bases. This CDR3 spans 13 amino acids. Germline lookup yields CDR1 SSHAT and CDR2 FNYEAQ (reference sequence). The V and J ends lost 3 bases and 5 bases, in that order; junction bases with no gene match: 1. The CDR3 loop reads CASSLDRNNEQFF. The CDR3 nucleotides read TGTGCCAGCAGCTTGGACAGGAACAATGAGCAGTTCTTC.

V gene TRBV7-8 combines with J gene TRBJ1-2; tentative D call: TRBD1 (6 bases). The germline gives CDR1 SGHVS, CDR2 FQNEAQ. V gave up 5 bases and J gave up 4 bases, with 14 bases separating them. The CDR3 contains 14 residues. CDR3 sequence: CASSRTDQTYGYTF. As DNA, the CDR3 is TGTGCCAGCAGCCGGACAGACCAAACCTATGGCTACACCTTC. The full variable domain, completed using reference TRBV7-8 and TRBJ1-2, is GAGVSQSPRYKVAKRGQDVALRCDPISGHVSLFWYQQALGQGPEFLTYFQNEAQLDKSGLPSDRFFAERPEGSVSTLKIQRTQQEDSAVYLCASSRTDQTYGYTFGSGTRLTVV.

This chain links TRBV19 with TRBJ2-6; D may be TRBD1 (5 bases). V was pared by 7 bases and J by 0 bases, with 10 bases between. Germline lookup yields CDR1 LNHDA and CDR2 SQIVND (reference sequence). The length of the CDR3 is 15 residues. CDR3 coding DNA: TGTGCCAGTAAGTGGGGCAGCTCTGGGGCCAACGTCCTGACTTTC. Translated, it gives CASKWGSSGANVLTF.

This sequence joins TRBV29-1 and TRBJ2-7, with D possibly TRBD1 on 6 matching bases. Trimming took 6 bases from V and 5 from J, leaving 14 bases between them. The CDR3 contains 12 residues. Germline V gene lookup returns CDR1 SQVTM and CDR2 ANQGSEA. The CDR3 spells CSVAPPGDEQYF. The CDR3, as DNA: TGCAGCGTCGCCCCCCCAGGGGACGAGCAGTACTTC.

The CDR3 sequence: CAWSAGNIQYF. The CDR3 DNA reads TGTGCCTGGTCCGCCGGGAACATTCAGTACTTC. V usage is TRBV30 and J usage is TRBJ2-4, with D uncertain. This CDR3 has 11 residues. V was clipped by 5 bases and J by 7 bases, with 9 bases between them. Germline-derived CDR1 and CDR2 are GTSNPN and SVGIG (reference sequence).

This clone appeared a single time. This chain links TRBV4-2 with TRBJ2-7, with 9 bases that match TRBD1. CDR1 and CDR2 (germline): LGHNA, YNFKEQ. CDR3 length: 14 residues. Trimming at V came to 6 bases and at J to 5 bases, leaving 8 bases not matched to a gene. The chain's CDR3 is CASRGTGQTNEQYF. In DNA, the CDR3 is TGTGCCAGCAGAGGGACAGGGCAGACGAACGAGCAGTACTTC.

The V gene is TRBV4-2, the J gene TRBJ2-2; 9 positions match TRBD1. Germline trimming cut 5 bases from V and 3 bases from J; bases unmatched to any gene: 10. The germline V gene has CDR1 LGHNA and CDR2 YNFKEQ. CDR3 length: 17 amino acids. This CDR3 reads CASSFAPGQGDTGELFF. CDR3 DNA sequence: TGTGCCAGCAGCTTTGCTCCGGGACAGGGAGACACCGGGGAGCTGTTTTTT.

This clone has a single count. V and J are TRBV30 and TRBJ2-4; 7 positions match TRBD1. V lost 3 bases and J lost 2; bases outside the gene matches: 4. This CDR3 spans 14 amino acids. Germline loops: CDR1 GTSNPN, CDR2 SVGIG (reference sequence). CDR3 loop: CAWRTQGTKNIQYF. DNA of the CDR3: TGTGCCTGGAGAACACAGGGGACCAAAAACATTCAGTACTTC.

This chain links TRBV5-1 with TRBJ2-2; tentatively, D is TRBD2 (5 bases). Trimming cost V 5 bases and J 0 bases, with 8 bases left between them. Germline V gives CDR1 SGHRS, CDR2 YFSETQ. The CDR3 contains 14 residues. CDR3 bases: TGCGCCAGCAGGTTGACTACGAACACCGGGGAGCTGTTTTTT. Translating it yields CASRLTTNTGELFF.

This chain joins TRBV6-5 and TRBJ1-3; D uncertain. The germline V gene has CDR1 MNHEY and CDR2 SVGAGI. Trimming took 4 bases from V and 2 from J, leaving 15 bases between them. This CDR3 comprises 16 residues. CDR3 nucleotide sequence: TGTGCCAGCAGTTGGTCAGGAAAGGCCCCTGGAAACACCATATATTTT. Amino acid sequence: CASSWSGKAPGNTIYF.

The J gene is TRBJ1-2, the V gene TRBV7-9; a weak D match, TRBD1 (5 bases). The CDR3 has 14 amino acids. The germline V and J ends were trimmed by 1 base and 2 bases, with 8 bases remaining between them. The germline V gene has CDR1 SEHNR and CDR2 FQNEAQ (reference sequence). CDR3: CASSLVSGNYGYTF. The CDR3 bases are TGTGCCAGCAGCTTAGTGTCAGGGAACTATGGCTACACCTTC. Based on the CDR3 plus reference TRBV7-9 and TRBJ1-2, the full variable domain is DTGVSQNPRHKITKRGQNVTFRCDPISEHNRLYWYRQTLGQGPEFLTYFQNEAQLEKSRLLSDRFSAERPKGSFSTLEIQRTEQGDSAMYLCASSLVSGNYGYTFGSGTRLTVV.

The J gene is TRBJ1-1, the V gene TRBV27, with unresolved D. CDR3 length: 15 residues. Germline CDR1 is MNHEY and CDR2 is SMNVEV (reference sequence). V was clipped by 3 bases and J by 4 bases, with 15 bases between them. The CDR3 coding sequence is TGTGCCAGCAGTTTCCCCGGGAAGATTGGCACTGAAGCTTTCTTT. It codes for CASSFPGKIGTEAFF.

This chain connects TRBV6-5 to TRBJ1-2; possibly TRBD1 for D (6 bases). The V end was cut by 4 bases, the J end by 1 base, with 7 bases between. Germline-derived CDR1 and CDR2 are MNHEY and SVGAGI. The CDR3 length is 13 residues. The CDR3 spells CASSSGVNYGYTF. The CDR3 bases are TGTGCCAGCAGTTCAGGGGTTAACTATGGCTACACCTTC.